This TCR beta chain stems from a study of T cells after yellow fever vaccination. Background on the study: SMART-Seq v4 Ultra Low Input prepared the low-cell-number fractions. General study results and limits: Most primary-vaccination clones reappeared after the booster (about 95% CD4, 88% CD8). The CD4 compartment and the CD8 compartment contained a small share of clonotypes in common.

In the case of this clonotype: The antigen remains undetermined.

V was cut by 2 bases and J by 2 bases, with 5 bases left in between. Germline V lookup: CDR1 MRHNA, CDR2 SNTAGT. This CDR3 is 13 amino acids long. The study made its TCR cDNA through 5'RACE template switching. That step introduced a universal primer site along with UMIs. MiXCR, applied by TCRdb to the 5' RACE reads, yields one record per CDR3 protein. The sample carries about 340,000 distinct CDR3 sequences, 8.7% recorded once. This sequence joins TRBV6-4 and TRBJ2-3; D is unclear. Source: PBMCs, taken on the day of the first yellow fever vaccination. The TCR originated in a man younger than 35 who received the YFV17D yellow fever vaccine. The DNA of the CDR3 is TGTGCCAGCAGTGACGGGCCCACAGATACGCAGTATTTT. Translation gives CASSDGPTDTQYF.